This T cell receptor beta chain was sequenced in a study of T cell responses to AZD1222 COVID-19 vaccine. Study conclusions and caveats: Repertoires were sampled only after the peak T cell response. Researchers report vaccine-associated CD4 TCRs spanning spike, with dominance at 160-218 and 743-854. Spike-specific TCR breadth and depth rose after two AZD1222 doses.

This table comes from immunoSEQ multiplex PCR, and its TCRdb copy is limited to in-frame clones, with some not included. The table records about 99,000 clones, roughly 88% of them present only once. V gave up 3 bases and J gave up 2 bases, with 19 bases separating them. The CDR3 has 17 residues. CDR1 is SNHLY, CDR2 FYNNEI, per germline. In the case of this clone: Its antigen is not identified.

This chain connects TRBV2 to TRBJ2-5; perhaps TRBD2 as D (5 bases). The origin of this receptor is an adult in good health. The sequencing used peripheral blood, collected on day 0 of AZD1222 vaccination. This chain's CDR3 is CASSDLIGDYVQETQYF. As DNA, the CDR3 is TGTGCCAGCAGTGATCTAATCGGCGACTATGTACAAGAGACCCAGTACTTC.